This T cell receptor beta chain originates from a study of tumor-infiltrating lymphocytes in primary liver carcinoma. Study-level background: Enrolled patients were male and female, aged 30 to 69 years. Regardless of tissue type, samples showed similar yields of roughly 3.5 to 7.5 million productive TCRbeta reads. Tumors were staged T1-T3 N0M0 and measured about 4 to 11 cm across. Study-wide points: Pairs comparing tumor with adjacent tissue or blood overlapped less than pairs drawn from tumor regions.

This CDR3 region has 14 residues. The V and J ends lost 1 base and 7 bases, in that order; junction bases with no gene match: 8. CDR1 is SGHNT and CDR2 is YYREEE in the germline V gene (reference sequence). Notes on this clonotype: Its specificity is not known.

Unsorted whole blood yielded blood RNA, and germline DNA was extracted as well. The investigators made TCR beta cDNA from about 510 ng total RNA, using a constant-region primer. The TCR beta library was amplified through three nested multiplex PCR rounds in a modified ARM-PCR procedure. It was with TRBV1-TRBV30 forward primers and a C-beta reverse primer that the first two PCR rounds were run, at around 11 cycles each. MiXCR, applied by TCRdb to the multiplex PCR reads, yields one record per CDR3 protein. The data hold about 180,000 distinct CDR3 sequences, with approximately 60% observed a single time.

The chain has TRBV5-4 and TRBJ2-7, with 7 bases aligning to TRBD1. This clonotype was sampled from a man in his forties or fifties with primary liver carcinoma and hepatitis B virus infection. The sequencing sample was made of peripheral blood. CDR3 sequence (DNA): TGTGCCAGCAGCTTGAGTAGGACAGGCGGGGAGCAGTACTTC. Translating it yields CASSLSRTGGEQYF.